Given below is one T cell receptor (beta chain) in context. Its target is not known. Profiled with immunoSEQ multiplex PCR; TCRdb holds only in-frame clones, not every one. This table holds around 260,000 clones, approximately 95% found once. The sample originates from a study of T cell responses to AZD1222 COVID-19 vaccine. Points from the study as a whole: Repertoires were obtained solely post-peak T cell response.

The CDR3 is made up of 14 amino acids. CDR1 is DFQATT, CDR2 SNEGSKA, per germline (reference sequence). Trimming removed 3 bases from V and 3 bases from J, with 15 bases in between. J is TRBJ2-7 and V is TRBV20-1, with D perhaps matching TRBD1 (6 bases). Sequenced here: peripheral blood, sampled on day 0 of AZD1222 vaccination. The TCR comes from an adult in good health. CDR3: CSASQTGDIYEQYF. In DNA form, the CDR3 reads TGCAGTGCTAGTCAGACAGGTGATATCTACGAGCAGTACTTC.